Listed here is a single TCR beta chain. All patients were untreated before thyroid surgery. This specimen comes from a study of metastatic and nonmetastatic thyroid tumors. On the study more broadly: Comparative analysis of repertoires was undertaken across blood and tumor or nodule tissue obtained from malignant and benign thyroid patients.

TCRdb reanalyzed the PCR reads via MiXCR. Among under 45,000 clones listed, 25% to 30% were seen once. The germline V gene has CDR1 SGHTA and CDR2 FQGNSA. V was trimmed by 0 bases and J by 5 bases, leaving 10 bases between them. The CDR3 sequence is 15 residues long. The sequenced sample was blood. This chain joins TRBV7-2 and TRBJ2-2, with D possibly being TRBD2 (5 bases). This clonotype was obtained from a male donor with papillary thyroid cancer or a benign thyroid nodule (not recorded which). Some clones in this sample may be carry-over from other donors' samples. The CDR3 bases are TGTGCCAGCAGCTTAGCGGGAGTTGAAACCGGGGAGCTGTTTTTT. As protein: CASSLAGVETGELFF.